This TCR beta chain was sequenced for a study of T cell changes during pregnancy in multiple sclerosis. Assay used: immunoSEQ multiplex PCR; TCRdb lists only in-frame clones, some missing. This sample carries around 79,000 clones, about 90% of them seen once, and the ten largest clones take 0.47%. V dropped 3 bases and J dropped 2 bases, with 8 bases sitting between them. This CDR3 contains 13 residues. Germline V lookup: CDR1 SGHRS, CDR2 YFSETQ. The source is a female donor with multiple sclerosis, enrolled in a pregnancy study. The sequenced sample was CD4+ T cells from peripheral blood mononuclear cells, obtained in the second trimester of pregnancy. The rearrangement joins TRBV5-1 to TRBJ2-5; tentative D call: TRBD2 (6 bases). CDR3 DNA: TGCGCCAGCAGCTGGGGGGATCAAGAGACCCAGTACTTC. Residues: CASSWGDQETQYF.